These 7 T cell receptor beta chains came from one sample sequenced in a study of cytomegalovirus exposure and HLA in healthy donors. PCR was performed using 60 Vbeta and 13 Jbeta primers. TCRdb's copy holds only in-frame clones and misses some; the assay was immunoSEQ multiplex PCR. The table includes 100,000 to 150,000 clones, around 72% detected once. The sequenced material came from PBMCs. The receptors shown here come from a man aged 50 or older in good health and CMV-seropositive.

V gene TRBV5-8 combines with J gene TRBJ1-5, with D hard to call. The CDR3 is made up of 12 amino acids. Trimming cost V 1 base and J 7 bases, with 6 bases left between them. Germline-derived CDR1 and CDR2 are SGHTS and YDEGEE. The CDR3 region has the DNA TGTGCCAGCAGCTTGCGGTCCCAGCCCCAGCATTTT. Its translation is CASSLRSQPQHF.

The chain recombines TRBV6-5 with TRBJ2-7; 9 bases line up with TRBD2. The length of the CDR3 is 14 residues. Germline trimming cut 4 bases from V and 2 bases from J; bases unmatched to any gene: 3. Looked up from germline, CDR1 is MNHEY and CDR2 is SVGAGI. CDR3 DNA sequence: TGTGCCAGCAGTTGGCTAGCGGGGCCCTACGAGCAGTACTTC. This translates into CASSWLAGPYEQYF.

The chain combines TRBV19 with TRBJ1-5; 7 nucleotides agree with TRBD1. The CDR3 extends over 14 amino acids. V was pared by 7 bases and J by 6 bases, with 9 bases of the junction left unmatched. CDR1 and CDR2 from the germline V gene are LNHDA and SQIVND (reference sequence). The CDR3 is CASTPRGPGQPQHF. CDR3 bases: TGTGCCAGTACGCCGAGGGGGCCGGGTCAGCCCCAGCATTTT.

The chain recombines TRBV10-1 with TRBJ1-2; a weak D match, TRBD1 (5 bases). The CDR3 has 16 residues. Germline V gene lookup returns CDR1 WNHNN and CDR2 SYGVQD (reference sequence). Deletions cut 4 bases from V and 2 bases from J, with 17 bases between. CDR3 sequence (DNA): TGCGCCAGCAGTGGCCCGACAGCGAGTGAAAACTATGGCTACACCTTC. Encoded protein: CASSGPTASENYGYTF.

In its sample, this clone was seen a few times. The chain recombines TRBV7-2 with TRBJ2-2; D gene unclear. The germline CDR1 and CDR2 sequences are SGHTA and FQGNSA. The CDR3 spans 14 residues. V lost 8 bases, J lost 0 bases, and 10 bases lay in between. CDR3 nucleotide sequence: TGTGCCAGCCTGAGAGAACCGAACACCGGGGAGCTGTTTTTT. Protein sequence: CASLREPNTGELFF.

This clone appeared a few times. The rearrangement uses TRBV2 and TRBJ2-7; D uncertain. The ends were cut back, 1 base at V and 2 bases at J, with 9 bases in the middle. Germline CDR1 and CDR2: SNHLY and FYNNEI. There are 14 residues in the CDR3. The CDR3 reads CASSEVHPPYEQYF. DNA of the CDR3: TGTGCCAGCAGTGAAGTACATCCGCCCTACGAGCAGTACTTC.

This chain connects TRBV5-1 to TRBJ2-1; TRBD2 matches 9 bases. With V trimmed by 4 bases and J by 7 bases, 6 bases remained unmatched. CDR1 and CDR2 from the germline V gene are SGHRS and YFSETQ. The CDR3 has 14 amino acids. The CDR3 region has the DNA TGCGCCAGCAGCGTACTAGCGGGTGCAAATGAGCAGTTCTTC. Its translation: CASSVLAGANEQFF.